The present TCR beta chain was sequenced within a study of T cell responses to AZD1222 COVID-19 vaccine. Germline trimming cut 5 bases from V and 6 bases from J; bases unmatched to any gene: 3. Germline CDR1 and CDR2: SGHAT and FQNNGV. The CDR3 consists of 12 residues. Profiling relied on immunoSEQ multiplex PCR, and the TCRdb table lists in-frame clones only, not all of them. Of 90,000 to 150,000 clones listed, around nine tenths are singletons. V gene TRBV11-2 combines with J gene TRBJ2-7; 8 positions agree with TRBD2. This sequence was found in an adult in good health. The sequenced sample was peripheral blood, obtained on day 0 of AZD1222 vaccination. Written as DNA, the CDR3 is TGTGCCAGCAGCGAAGGGACTAGCGAGCAGTACTTC. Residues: CASSEGTSEQYF.